This T cell receptor (beta chain) was recorded in a study of low-dose radiotherapy and immunotherapy resistance in tumors. About the study: Per fraction, Cohort 1 was given 0.5 Gy every 2 weeks, for a total of 6.5 Gy. It was every two weeks, one day before radiation and immunotherapy, that intravenous cyclophosphamide 200 mg/m2 was given.

Primers targeting TRAV and TRBV primed first-strand cDNA, covering alpha and beta chains. With a V-primer adapter and a constant-region primer, TCRs were amplified for about 19 PCR cycles. One entry per CDR3 protein, called by TCRdb with MiXCR from the reads. The sample lists about 71,000 distinct CDR3 sequences, around 29% seen once, with 8.5% to 14% in the top ten. Time point of the sample: before trial treatment. As their treatment, donors received nivolumab, ipilimumab, aspirin, low-dose cyclophosphamide and low-dose radiotherapy. V dropped 0 bases and J dropped 4 bases, with 13 bases sitting between them. The CDR3 covers 16 residues. Germline lookup yields CDR1 SGDLS and CDR2 YYNGEE.

The sample here was PBMCs, taken before treatment. The receptor's source is a female donor with ovarian cancer. V and J are TRBV9 and TRBJ2-2; no clear D gene. In DNA, the CDR3 is TGTGCCAGCAGCGTAGGCGGTGGAAGCAGCACCGGGGAGCTGTTTTTT. Residues: CASSVGGGSSTGELFF. Full variable domain (remainder filled in from reference TRBV9 and TRBJ2-2): DSGVTQTPKHLITATGQRVTLRCSPRSGDLSVYWYQQSLDQGLQFLIQYYNGEERAKGNILERFSAQQFPDLHSELNLSSLELGDSALYFCASSVGGGSSTGELFFGEGSRLTVL.